A selection of T cell receptor beta chains follows, all from one sample in a study of blood T cell repertoires in COVID-19. Produced via immunoSEQ multiplex PCR; TCRdb's table is partial and in-frame only. The table lists roughly 120,000 clones, roughly three quarters of them singletons. Sequenced sample: peripheral blood. The receptor source for this set is a human donor in a cohort sampled during active COVID-19. Each CDR3 is given with its conserved first and last residue. Fields, in order: J gene, clone size, D gene, V gene, CDR3 DNA, CDR3 protein. The D gene is left open where the match is weak. Only some rows state a clone size, as once, few, many or a class for expanded clones.

>TRBJ2-6|.|.|TRBV10-2
TGCGCCAGCAGTGAAACGGTGGGGGCCAACGTCCTGACTTTC
CASSETVGANVLTF
>TRBJ2-7|.|TRBD1|TRBV6-1
TGTGCCAGCAGTGACAGGGGGCCCACCACCAACGAGCAGTACTTC
CASSDRGPTTNEQYF
>TRBJ1-1|.|TRBD1|TRBV9
TGTGCCAGCAACCTCGGGACAGGGGCCACTGAAGCTTTCTTT
CASNLGTGATEAFF
>TRBJ2-6|.|.|TRBV30
TGTGCCTGGAGGTTAAGAAGGGGCCCCGAATCTGGGGCCAACGTCCTGACTTTC
CAWRLRRGPESGANVLTF
>TRBJ1-6|.|.|TRBV4-1
TGCGCCAGCAGCAACACCGGGACTCATGAGGGGAATTCACCCCTCCACTTT
CASSNTGTHEGNSPLHF
>TRBJ2-7|.|TRBD2|TRBV30
TGTGCCTGGAGCCGGGAGGGGCCCTACGAGCAGTACTTC
CAWSREGPYEQYF
>TRBJ2-7|.|.|TRBV27
TGTGCCAGCAGTTTAGTGGCAGTTCCTTCCTACGAGCAGTACTTC
CASSLVAVPSYEQYF
>TRBJ2-7|.|.|TRBV25-1
TGTGCTCCGAGGGTATCCTACGAGCAGTACTTC
CAPRVSYEQYF
>TRBJ2-2|.|.|TRBV20-1
TGCAGTGCTAGTAGGGGCGGGGAGGCCGGGGAGCTGTTTTTT
CSASRGGEAGELFF
>TRBJ1-2|.|TRBD1|TRBV29-1
TGCAGCGCCCCGGGACAGGGCGGCGGCTACACCTTC
CSAPGQGGGYTF
>TRBJ1-2|.|.|TRBV7-9
TGTGCCAGCAACGACAGGTCTTATGGCTACACCTTC
CASNDRSYGYTF
>TRBJ2-6|.|.|TRBV13
TGTGCCAGCAGCTTACAGGCTGGGGCCAACGTCCTGACTTTC
CASSLQAGANVLTF
>TRBJ1-5|once|.|TRBV4-2
TGTGCCAGCAGCCAAGATATCGGGGACGGGGGTCAGCCCCAGCATTTT
CASSQDIGDGGQPQHF
>TRBJ2-7|.|TRBD1|TRBV6-1
TGTGCCAGCAGGGAAGGGCTGGGGACAGCCTACGAGCAGTACTTC
CASREGLGTAYEQYF
>TRBJ1-3|.|.|TRBV19
TGTGCCAGTAGTGTACGACAAGGAAGAAACACCATATATTTT
CASSVRQGRNTIYF
>TRBJ2-7|.|.|TRBV5-1
TGCGCCAGCAGCGCAATCGCGGCTAGCTCCTACGAGCAGTACTTC
CASSAIAASSYEQYF
>TRBJ2-1|.|.|TRBV27
TGTGCCAGCAGTTTATCGTTGGGGGGTGAGCAGTTCTTC
CASSLSLGGEQFF
>TRBJ1-1|once|TRBD1|TRBV4-1
TGCGCCAGCAGCCAAGCCCAGGGGGCAGGTCCGAACACTGAAGCTTTCTTT
CASSQAQGAGPNTEAFF
>TRBJ2-3|.|TRBD2|TRBV19
TGTGCCAGTAGTATCGGACTAGCGGGCCCCAGCACAGATACGCAGTATTTT
CASSIGLAGPSTDTQYF
>TRBJ2-5|.|TRBD2|TRBV7-8
TGTGCCAGCAGGGGCGGTCTAGCGGGGGTCCAAGAGACCCAGTACTTC
CASRGGLAGVQETQYF
>TRBJ1-1|.|TRBD1|TRBV10-3
TGTGCCATCAGTGTTCAGGGGGCATTCACTGAAGCTTTCTTT
CAISVQGAFTEAFF
>TRBJ2-7|.|TRBD1|TRBV9
TGTGCCAGCAGCAAAGGGACAGGAGGAGGCTACGAGCAGTACTTC
CASSKGTGGGYEQYF
>TRBJ2-7|.|.|TRBV2
TGTGCCAGCAGTACGGACACAAACCTGAGCTACGAGCAGTACTTC
CASSTDTNLSYEQYF
>TRBJ2-7|.|TRBD2|TRBV6-1
TGTGCCAGCAGTGAACTAGCGGGAGGAACCTTCTACGAGCAGTACTTC
CASSELAGGTFYEQYF
>TRBJ2-5|.|.|TRBV5-4
TGTGCCAGCAGGGTAAGACTTAAAGAGACCCAGTACTTC
CASRVRLKETQYF
>TRBJ1-2|few|.|TRBV5-1
TGCGCCAGCAGTGATGACGGGGACTATGGCTACACCTTC
CASSDDGDYGYTF
>TRBJ1-1|.|TRBD1|TRBV28
TGTGCCAGCAGTTTATACACGGGACAGGGGACTGAAGCTTTCTTT
CASSLYTGQGTEAFF
>TRBJ1-2|.|.|TRBV11-3
TGTGCCAGCAGCCCCCAGTACTATGGCTACACCTTC
CASSPQYYGYTF
>TRBJ2-7|.|.|TRBV21-1
TGTGATTCGAACACAGGCAAGACCTACGAGCAGTACTTC
CDSNTGKTYEQYF
>TRBJ2-7|.|TRBD1|TRBV6-5
TGTGCCAGCAGTCCCGGACAGGGGTTGACCTACGAGCAGTACTTC
CASSPGQGLTYEQYF
>TRBJ2-1|.|.|TRBV24-1
TGTGCCACCAGTGATCCCGGCCCCTTCTCGGAGTATGAGCAGTTCTTC
CATSDPGPFSEYEQFF
>TRBJ1-2|.|.|TRBV11-2
TGTGCCAGCAGCTTAGGCCCAGCCGGGGAATCCTATGGCTACACCTTC
CASSLGPAGESYGYTF
>TRBJ1-1|.|TRBD1|TRBV5-1
TGCGCCAGCAGCGCGAGGACAGGAGAGAACACTGAAGCTTTCTTT
CASSARTGENTEAFF
>TRBJ1-4|.|TRBD1|TRBV10-3
TGTGCCATCAGTAACAGGGGGCGAACTAATGAAAAACTGTTTTTT
CAISNRGRTNEKLFF
>TRBJ2-5|.|.|TRBV28
TGTGCCAGCAGTTTCAACAACCAAGAGACCCAGTACTTC
CASSFNNQETQYF
>TRBJ2-5|.|.|TRBV11-3
TGTGCCAGCAGCTTAATAGGTAGCGGACGAGAGACCCAGTACTTC
CASSLIGSGRETQYF
>TRBJ2-7|.|TRBD2|TRBV7-8
TGTGCCAGCAGCATAACCGGGACTAGCTTCGACGAGCAGTACTTC
CASSITGTSFDEQYF
>TRBJ1-1|.|.|TRBV7-3
TGTGCCAGCAGCCCCGGACAGATGAACACTGAAGCTTTCTTT
CASSPGQMNTEAFF